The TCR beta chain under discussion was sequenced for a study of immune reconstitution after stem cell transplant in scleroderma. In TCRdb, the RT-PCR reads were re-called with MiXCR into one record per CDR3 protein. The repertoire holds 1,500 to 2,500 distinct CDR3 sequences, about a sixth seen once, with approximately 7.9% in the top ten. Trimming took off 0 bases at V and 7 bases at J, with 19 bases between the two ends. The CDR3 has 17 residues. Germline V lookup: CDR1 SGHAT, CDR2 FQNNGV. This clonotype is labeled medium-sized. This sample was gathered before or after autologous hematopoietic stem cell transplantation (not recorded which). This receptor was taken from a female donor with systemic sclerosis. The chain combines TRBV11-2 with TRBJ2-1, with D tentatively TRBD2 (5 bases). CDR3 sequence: CASSLDRLRAASNEQFF. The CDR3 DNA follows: TGTGCCAGCAGCTTAGATCGATTAAGAGCGGCTTCAAATGAGCAGTTCTTC.